This T cell receptor (beta chain) emerged from a study of CD8 T cells in ankylosing spondylitis. The junction had 8 bases not matched to a gene; V was cut back by 5 bases and J by 9 bases. The CDR3 is 14 residues long. TCRdb re-called the 5' RACE reads through MiXCR, storing one row per CDR3 protein. This table holds some 140,000 distinct CDR3 sequences, roughly 7.7% found once. The sample holds many counts of this clonotype. The specimen sequenced was synovial fluid, either unsorted or a sorted T cell fraction (not recorded which). This TCR came from a male donor with ankylosing spondylitis. V is TRBV12-3 or TRBV12-4 and J is TRBJ2-4; 9 positions agree with TRBD1. The DNA for the CDR3 is TGTGCCAGCAGTCCTTGGACAGGGGCGGCCATTCAGTACTTC. The encoded protein is CASSPWTGAAIQYF.